This entry features one TCR beta chain sequence. The source of the sample is a study of control samples from healthy donors and cancer patients. V was pared by 1 base and J by 4 bases, with 9 bases of the junction left unmatched. The CDR3 has 16 amino acids. CDR1 is LGHDT and CDR2 is YNNKEL in the germline V gene (reference sequence). Only in-frame clones appear in the TCRdb table, and some are missing; sequencing was by immunoSEQ multiplex PCR. The sample contains 60,000 to 70,000 clones, approximately 84% of which appear only once. Sequencing was carried out using PBMCs. This receptor was obtained from a woman between 50 and 59 years old with lung cancer. The chain recombines TRBV3-1 (or the pseudogene TRBV3-2) with TRBJ1-2; TRBD1 agrees at 7 bases. CDR3 DNA: TGTGCCAGCAGCCAAGGAGTGGGACAGAGAGGCTATGGCTACACCTTC. As protein: CASSQGVGQRGYGYTF.